This T cell receptor (beta chain) appears in the sequencing data of a study of human CD8 memory T cell subsets (dated by TCRdb to 2020 to 2021). Study-level background: To assess how stem-like (TSTEM), progenitor exhausted-like (TPEX) and effector memory CD8+ T cell subsets are clonally related, the TCRbeta repertoires of these three subsets were compared. TCRbeta repertoires were obtained from several donors, each contributing TSTEM, TPEX and effector memory subsets. General conclusions and limits of the study: Greater repertoire diversity in TSTEM than in TPEX subsets was suggested by Chao1 estimates, potentially reflecting a broader range of specificities. Only TCRbeta chains were sequenced, and repertoire comparisons were based on more than five donors, with testing performed by paired t-tests and Bonferroni correction. Although both stem-like subsets shared clonotypes with effector memory cells, the overlap between TSTEM and TPEX repertoires was minimal, suggesting distinct antigen spectra for the TSTEM and TPEX subsets. Similarly high normalized Shannon-Wiener diversity was shown by TSTEM and TPEX subsets, whereas comparatively lower diversity was seen in effector memory subsets.

From cysteine to phenylalanine, the CDR3 is 13 amino acids long. The nucleotide record is missing. Sequences SGHTS (CDR1) and YDEGEE (CDR2) are obtained from the germline V gene. CCR7+ PD-1+ TIGIT+ early differentiated memory cells with dysfunctional, exhausted-like traits were defined as progenitor exhausted-like memory CD8+ T cells (TPEX). Peripheral blood mononuclear cells were isolated from healthy donor buffy coats by density gradient separation. The study enriched total CD8+ T cells through negative magnetic separation using EasySep or MojoSort CD8+ T cell isolation kits. For each subset, total RNA was extracted using an RNeasy Mini Kit from duplicate vials of some 160,000 sorted CD8+ T cells. PBMCs were used either fresh or after cryopreservation in fetal bovine serum containing approximately 10% DMSO. Fluorescence-activated cell sorting on a FACSAria III was used to sort the CD8+ T cell subsets to purity.

Notes on this clonotype: It lacks a known antigen.

Instrument used: NextSeq 550. A Human TCR Profiling Kit was used to prepare UMI-labeled 5' RACE TCRbeta libraries. The same number of PCR cycles was used to prepare all TCRbeta libraries in parallel. Per the source publication's procedure: Between roughly 2,800 and 18,000 functional CDR3beta clonotypes were contained in each TCRbeta library. MIGEC 1.2.9 handled UMI extraction and consensus assembly, with a minimum of three reads required per UMI. In-frame CDR3beta repertoires were extracted with MiXCR 3.0.3. After each sample was downsampled to 42,000 randomly selected UMIs, diversity metrics were computed in VDJtools 1.2.1. Repertoire overlap metrics D, R and F2 were calculated in VDJtools for the top 3,000 clones of each sample pair. The reads were reprocessed in TCRdb, with one entry per CDR3 protein sequence and no accompanying DNA. These V and J calls rely on TCRdb rather than the paper's analysis. The sample has roughly 5,000 distinct CDR3 sequences on record. The biggest ten clones account for less than 20% of the sample.

Specimen: CD8+ T cells from PBMCs. This TCR was recovered from a human donor in good health. Recombination connected TRBV5-8 to TRBJ2-1. CDR3 protein: CASSLGSHNEQFF.